The clone carrying this T cell receptor beta chain was recorded at least ten times. As yet, its antigen is unknown. The CDR3 consists of 13 residues. V lost 6 bases, J lost 7 bases, and 7 bases stayed unmatched. Germline values: CDR1 SNHLY, CDR2 FYNNEI. This entry comes from a study of T cells in Graves' hyperthyroidism and ophthalmopathy. General observations from the study: The authors' 13 V-J model separated ophthalmopathy from stable hyperthyroidism. Most clonotypes expanded in thyroid above 0.001 were likewise present in blood.

The CDR3 regions of TCR beta were amplified from RNA transcripts. The TCR CDR3 first-round RT-PCR relied on the HTBI primer set. TCRdb called the multiplex PCR reads again in MiXCR, with one record for every CDR3 protein. The sample yields more than 600,000 distinct CDR3 sequences, roughly 15% seen once. Exclusion followed for patients with uncontrolled infection, other autoimmune disease, pregnancy or lactation. Based on clinical symptoms, serum thyroxine and TRAb, thyroid ultrasound and orbital computed tomography, diagnoses were reached. The chain combines TRBV2 with TRBJ2-7; 9 positions agree with TRBD1. This TCR derives from a man aged 18-30 years with Graves' hyperthyroidism. The sample was blood. The CDR3 region is CASSGYGQGEQYF. In DNA form, the CDR3 reads TGTGCCAGCAGCGGCTACGGACAGGGGGAGCAGTACTTC.